Following are 29 T cell receptor beta chains from one sample sequenced in a study of T cells after yellow fever vaccination. TCRdb analysed the 5' RACE reads with MiXCR anew, one entry per CDR3 protein. The table records 100,000 to 150,000 distinct CDR3 sequences, around 9.8% of them present only once. This sample comprised CD8+ T cells sorted from PBMCs, obtained on the day of the yellow fever booster vaccination. The receptors here all came from a man aged 18 to 29 who received the YFV17D yellow fever vaccine.

In this sample, this clonotype turned up many times. The chain recombines TRBV6-6 with TRBJ1-2, with 8 bases aligning to TRBD1. Germline CDR1 MNHNY, CDR2 SVGAGI (reference sequence). CDR3 length: 16 residues. V was pared by 4 bases and J by 4 bases, with 11 bases of the junction left unmatched. The DNA for the CDR3 is TGTGCCAGCAGTTTGCGGACAGGGCAGCTGGGCTATGGCTACACCTTC. Protein: CASSLRTGQLGYGYTF.

This clonotype was seen a few times. This chain joins TRBV19 and TRBJ2-4, with a weak D call TRBD1 (6 bases). Trimming removed 1 base at V and 6 bases at J, with 16 bases between. The germline gives CDR1 LNHDA, CDR2 SQIVND (reference sequence). The CDR3 totals 16 residues. CDR3 nucleotide sequence: TGTGCCAGTAGTATAGGGGCAGGGGCCACCGGAAACATTCAGTACTTC. Translation gives CASSIGAGATGNIQYF.

The genes are TRBV12-3 or TRBV12-4 and TRBJ2-7; no reliable D call. V was shortened by 5 bases and J by 4 bases, with 15 bases between the two germline ends. This CDR3 region has 14 residues. CDR3 amino acids: CASSPYAMGYEQYV. CDR3 coding DNA: TGTGCCAGCAGTCCGTACGCCATGGGATACGAGCAGTACGTC.

Many counts were recorded for this clonotype. This chain uses TRBV7-6 with TRBJ2-3; 8 bases align to TRBD1. The ends lost 8 bases at V and 4 bases at J; junction bases unmatched: 8. Germline assignment: CDR1 SGHVS and CDR2 FNYEAQ. There are 14 residues in the CDR3. The CDR3 coding sequence is TGTGCCAGCGGCCCAGGACAGGGAGCAGATACGCAGTATTTT. Translated: CASGPGQGADTQYF.

The V and J genes are TRBV6-6 and TRBJ2-2; perhaps D is TRBD1 or TRBD2 (7 bases each). The germline V gene has CDR1 MNHNY and CDR2 SVGAGI (reference sequence). The length of the CDR3 is 14 residues. V was shortened by 5 bases and J by 8 bases, with 15 bases between the two germline ends. The CDR3, as DNA: TGTGCCAGCAGTCAAGCAGGGGGGGCAGGGGAGCTGTTTTTT. This sequence encodes CASSQAGGAGELFF.

The rearrangement links TRBV5-1 to TRBJ2-1; D is unclear. The CDR3 spans 13 residues. The germline V gene has CDR1 SGHRS and CDR2 YFSETQ. V was cut by 5 bases and J by 8 bases, with 14 bases left in between. CDR3 sequence (DNA): TGCGCCAGCAGACAGAGCCTTTACGATGAGCAGTTCTTC. Its protein product is CASRQSLYDEQFF.

The rearrangement links TRBV5-1 to TRBJ2-2, with TRBD2 identical over 12 bases. Looked up from germline, CDR1 is SGHRS and CDR2 is YFSETQ. The length of the CDR3 is 19 residues. The ends lost 3 bases at V and 6 bases at J; junction bases unmatched: 15. The CDR3 bases are TGCGCCAGCAGCTCGGAACTAGCGGGGGGACTTGGATCCGCCGGGGAGCTGTTTTTT. Encoded protein: CASSSELAGGLGSAGELFF.

A remark on this clonotype: Relative to the germline gene, one junction end is altered; a read error may explain this. V and J are TRBV7-6 and TRBJ2-3; D is unclear. Germline V CDR1 and CDR2: SGHVS, FNYEAQ. The CDR3 totals 14 residues. The CDR3 loop reads CASSLAGMADKQYF. The CDR3 bases are TGTGCCAGCAGCTTAGCGGGAATGGCAGATAAGCAGTATTTT. The complete variable domain, with remaining parts taken from reference TRBV7-6 and TRBJ2-3, reads GAGVSQSPRYKVTKRGQDVALRCDPISGHVSLYWYRQALGQGPEFLTYFNYEAQQDKSGLPNDRFSAERPEGSISTLTIQRTEQRDSAMYRCASSLAGMADKQYFGPGTRLTVL.

CDR3 nucleotide sequence: TGCGCCAGCAGTGACCCAGTAGCGGGGGCCCCCTACGAGCAGTACTTC. It specifies CASSDPVAGAPYEQYF. V gene TRBV10-2 combines with J gene TRBJ2-7; 9 nucleotides match TRBD2. The CDR3 has 16 residues. In germline, CDR1 is WSHSY, CDR2 SAAADI. Losses at the gene ends were 3 bases for V and 2 bases for J; bases not matched to a gene: 8.

The V gene is TRBV7-9, the J gene TRBJ2-3; D gene unclear. The V and J ends lost 7 bases and 5 bases respectively, with 16 bases between them. This CDR3 contains 14 residues. Germline assignment: CDR1 SEHNR and CDR2 FQNEAQ (reference sequence). CDR3 DNA sequence: TGTGCCAGCACCTCTGGACCGAGTCGAGATACGCAGTATTTT. It is translated as CASTSGPSRDTQYF.

This clonotype was counted only a few times. V is TRBV5-8 and J is TRBJ2-7; TRBD2 matches 12 bases. The germline gives CDR1 SGHTS, CDR2 YDEGEE. This CDR3 is built from 16 residues. Losses at the gene ends were 0 bases for V and 4 bases for J; bases not matched to a gene: 5. This CDR3 reads CASSLAWTSGAYEQYV. CDR3 bases: TGTGCCAGCAGCTTGGCGTGGACTAGCGGGGCTTACGAGCAGTACGTC.

The CDR3 DNA reads TGTGCCAGCAGCGCCGATCTTCTGGAGCTGTTTTTT. It translates to CASSADLLELFF. The chain uses TRBV9 and TRBJ2-2; D remains unclear. The CDR3 spans 12 residues. The ends were cut back, 3 bases at V and 10 bases at J, with 10 bases in the middle. CDR1 and CDR2 from the germline V gene are SGDLS and YYNGEE.

This clonotype was seen a few times. The rearrangement joins TRBV25-1 to TRBJ2-7; no clear D. V was pared by 5 bases and J by 4 bases, with 18 bases between. The CDR3 is 15 amino acids. Germline-derived CDR1 and CDR2 are MGHDK and SYGVNS. The CDR3 nucleotides read TGTGCCAGCAGTATTACTCCGGACGGTCGATACGAGCAGTACTTC. Its translation: CASSITPDGRYEQYF.

V usage is TRBV6-2 or TRBV6-3 and J usage is TRBJ2-5; 10 bases match TRBD1. J was trimmed by 1 base and V by 6 bases; bases with no gene match: 5. CDR1 is MNHEY, CDR2 SVGEGT, per germline. This CDR3 region has 15 residues. Here the CDR3 reads CASSDGQGGQETQYF. The CDR3 DNA is TGTGCCAGCAGCGACGGACAGGGGGGCCAAGAGACCCAGTACTTC.

The chain uses TRBV18 and TRBJ2-7; 9 bases agree with TRBD1. V shed 6 bases, J shed 2 bases, and the junction held 8 bases outside the gene matches. CDR1 is KGHSH, CDR2 LQKENI, per germline. The CDR3 is made up of 15 amino acids. In DNA form, the CDR3 reads TGTGCCAGCTCTCCAGGACAGGGGCGGACCTACGAGCAGTACTTC. It translates to CASSPGQGRTYEQYF. Filled out from reference TRBV18 and TRBJ2-7, the complete variable domain reads NAGVMQNPRHLVRRRGQEARLRCSPMKGHSHVYWYRQLPEEGLKFMVYLQKENIIDESGMPKERFSAEFPKEGPSILRIQQVVRGDSAAYFCASSPGQGRTYEQYFGPGTRLTVT.

The table lists this clonotype with a few counts. The chain is built from TRBV28 and TRBJ2-7; D possibly uses TRBD1 or TRBD2 (5 bases each). The CDR3 is 14 amino acids. Germline CDR1 is MDHEN and CDR2 is SYDVKM. Trimming removed 2 bases from V and 4 bases from J, with 12 bases in between. This chain's CDR3 is CASSLGLGDYEQYF. The CDR3 coding sequence is TGTGCCAGCAGTTTAGGTCTGGGGGATTACGAGCAGTACTTC.

V usage is TRBV11-2 and J usage is TRBJ2-5; 15 bases fit TRBD2. The CDR3 has 19 amino acids. Germline V gene lookup returns CDR1 SGHAT and CDR2 FQNNGV. After removal of 5 bases from V and 5 bases from J, the junction contained 15 bases not matched to a gene. CDR3 nucleotide sequence: TGTGCCAGCAGCCCGGACGGACTAGCGGGGGGGATACCTAAGGAGACCCAGTACTTC. It translates to CASSPDGLAGGIPKETQYF.

This clonotype was detected only a few times. V usage is TRBV27 and J usage is TRBJ1-1; TRBD1 matches 8 bases. The CDR3 is 15 amino acids. The V gene end was trimmed by 4 bases and the J gene end by 3 bases; junction bases not matched to a gene: 7. The germline V gene has CDR1 MNHEY and CDR2 SMNVEV (reference sequence). The CDR3 bases are TGTGCCAGCAGTTCCCCGGACAGGGCGGACACTGAAGCTTTCTTT. It specifies CASSSPDRADTEAFF.

This clonotype has a handful of counts. This chain links TRBV12-3 or TRBV12-4 with TRBJ2-7; TRBD2 might be the D (5 bases). V was clipped by 6 bases and J by 3 bases, with 6 bases between them. There are 11 residues in the CDR3. CDR3 protein: CASRGGYEQYF. CDR3 bases: TGTGCCAGCAGAGGAGGCTACGAGCAGTACTTC.

This clonotype was observed a handful of times. The chain combines TRBV12-3 or TRBV12-4 with TRBJ2-5; D might be TRBD2 (5 bases). V lost 3 bases, J lost 2 bases, and 16 bases lay in between. CDR3 length equals 16 residues. The CDR3 DNA reads TGTGCCAGCAGTTTGGAAGCGTGGGAGATTCAAGAGACCCAGTACTTC. It is translated as CASSLEAWEIQETQYF.

This chain links TRBV12-3 or TRBV12-4 with TRBJ2-5; 11 bases are a match to TRBD2. The CDR3 runs to 15 residues. With V trimmed by 7 bases and J by 5 bases, 9 bases remained unmatched. CDR3: CASTLSGGAPETQYF. CDR3 nucleotide sequence: TGTGCCAGCACCCTTAGCGGGGGGGCCCCTGAGACCCAGTACTTC.

This clonotype was detected a few times. V and J are TRBV5-5 and TRBJ2-7; D not certain. Trimming took 0 bases from V and 4 from J, leaving 8 bases between them. Per germline, CDR1 SGHKS and CDR2 YYEKEE (reference sequence). This CDR3 is built from 13 residues. The chain's CDR3 is CASSLGVKYEQYV. The CDR3 coding sequence is TGTGCCAGCAGCTTGGGCGTAAAGTACGAGCAGTACGTC.

This chain connects TRBV19 to TRBJ2-7, with D possibly called TRBD1 or TRBD2 (5 bases each). Germline CDR1 LNHDA, CDR2 SQIVND (reference sequence). Deletions cut 8 bases from V and 4 bases from J, with 15 bases between. CDR3 length equals 13 residues. The CDR3: CASGTAISYEQYF. The CDR3 DNA reads as TGTGCCAGTGGGACCGCTATATCGTACGAGCAGTACTTC.

Many counts were recorded for this clonotype. This chain joins TRBV29-1 and TRBJ2-5; no firm D call. Germline V lookup: CDR1 SQVTM, CDR2 ANQGSEA. V was clipped by 7 bases and J by 2 bases, with 8 bases between them. CDR3 size: 11 residues. The CDR3 loop is CSATRQETQYF. In DNA form, the CDR3 reads TGCAGCGCCACCAGGCAAGAGACCCAGTACTTC.

This sequence joins TRBV12-3 or TRBV12-4 and TRBJ2-1, with D perhaps TRBD2 (8 bases). The CDR3 runs 16 residues. V shed 0 bases and J shed 15 bases, with 24 bases lying between them. The CDR3 DNA reads as TGTGCCAGCAGTTTAGCGGGGACTAGGGGAGGGGGCGCGAGGTTCTTC. Encoded protein: CASSLAGTRGGGARFF.

The chain combines TRBV7-2 with TRBJ2-7; tentative D call: TRBD2 (5 bases). V was trimmed by 5 bases and J by 1 base, leaving 12 bases between them. The CDR3 length is 14 residues. In germline, CDR1 is SGHTA, CDR2 FQGNSA. CDR3 sequence: CASSPAGISYEQYF. DNA of the CDR3: TGTGCCAGCAGCCCGGCGGGCATATCCTACGAGCAGTACTTC. The full variable domain, rest sourced from reference TRBV7-2 and TRBJ2-7, is GAGVSQSPSNKVTEKGKDVELRCDPISGHTALYWYRQSLGQGLEFLIYFQGNSAPDKSGLPSDRFSAERTGGSVSTLTIQRTQQEDSAVYLCASSPAGISYEQYFGPGTRLTVT.

This rearrangement joins TRBV5-4 to TRBJ2-3; TRBD1 agrees at 11 bases. With V trimmed by 3 bases and J by 0 bases, 12 bases remained unmatched. CDR1 and CDR2 from the germline V gene are SGHNT and YYREEE (reference sequence). CDR3 length: 19 residues. The CDR3 region is CASSYPGTGGTKSTDTQYF. The CDR3 DNA follows: TGTGCCAGCAGCTACCCGGGGACAGGGGGGACTAAAAGCACAGATACGCAGTATTTT.

A note on this clonotype: Compared with germline, one end of the junction differs, possibly owing to a read error. The chain combines TRBV23-1 with TRBJ2-7; the D gene is possibly TRBD1 (5 bases). TRBV23-1 is an open reading frame whose function is uncertain. The CDR3 sequence is 12 residues long. CDR3 DNA sequence: TGCGCCAGGAGTCATTCAGGGTACGAGCAGTACTTC. This encodes CARSHSGYEQYF.

The V and J genes are TRBV28 and TRBJ2-7, with D maybe TRBD1 (6 bases). V was cut by 1 base and J by 2 bases, with 9 bases left in between. This CDR3 is built from 14 residues. Germline lookup yields CDR1 MDHEN and CDR2 SYDVKM. CDR3 protein: CASSLFRGPYEQYV. The DNA for the CDR3 is TGTGCCAGCAGTTTATTCAGGGGACCCTACGAGCAGTACGTC.